The present TCR beta chain was sequenced within a study of T cell repertoires in cytomegalovirus infection. Study-wide background: Public TCR beta signatures indicated both CMV infection and matching HLA type. General study points: CMV carriers having the relevant HLA were flagged by cumulative public TCR beta family frequency. Dominating the ex vivo response were HLA-C-restricted CMV-specific TCR beta clonotypes.

TCRdb reanalysed the reads using MiXCR and keeps one entry per CDR3 protein. The repertoire holds 250,000 or so distinct CDR3 sequences, with around an eighth as singletons. This CDR3 is built from 13 residues. V lost 6 bases, J lost 5 bases, and 4 bases stayed unmatched. Germline V gene sequence: CDR1 DFQATT, CDR2 SNEGSKA (reference sequence). A few counts support this clonotype. The antigen is unknown. Sequenced input: PBMCs. The rearrangement joins TRBV20-1 to TRBJ1-5; TRBD1 matches 10 bases. The receptor comes from a human donor in good health (CMV status not recorded). Some clones in this sample may be carry-over from other donors' samples. For the CDR3, the DNA is TGCAGTGCGGGACAGGGGTACGATCAGCCCCAGCATTTT. This translates into CSAGQGYDQPQHF.